This TCR beta chain appears in the sequencing data of a study of OX40 agonist ivuxolimab in advanced cancers. Study background: Two patients with cutaneous melanoma and one with hepatocellular carcinoma, three in total, showed partial responses.

Overall study results and limits: What antigens the expanded peripheral T cells recognized was never established.

Details on this clone: Its target is not known.

Some clones are missing from TCRdb's copy, which holds only in-frame ones; the method was immunoSEQ multiplex PCR. The profile shows tens of thousands of clones, 88% of them singletons. The germline CDR1 and CDR2 sequences are SNHLY and FYNNEI. This CDR3 is 15 amino acids long. The V end was cut by 0 bases, the J end by 1 base, with 7 bases between. The V and J genes are TRBV2 and TRBJ1-5; D remains unclear. The receptor was derived from an adult with an advanced solid tumor such as melanoma, head and neck, liver or kidney cancer. Sequencing was performed on CD4+ or CD8+ T cells sorted from blood, taken in a trial of the OX40 agonist ivuxolimab. CDR3 in DNA: TGTGCCAGCAGTGAAGCGCGGGTCAGCAATCAGCCCCAGCATTTT. Translation: CASSEARVSNQPQHF.